This T cell receptor beta chain was profiled in a study of blood T cell repertoires in COVID-19. Assay used: immunoSEQ multiplex PCR; TCRdb lists only in-frame clones, some missing. This table holds 200,000 to 250,000 clones, more than 70% found once. CDR3 length: 15 residues. The V and J ends lost 6 bases and 6 bases respectively, with 20 bases between them. Germline CDR1 reads LNHDA; CDR2 reads SQIVND (reference sequence). Sequenced: peripheral blood. The rearrangement links TRBV19 to TRBJ1-1; possibly TRBD1 for D (5 bases). This TCR was recovered from a woman over 75 with acute or convalescent COVID-19. The chain's CDR3 is CASRGGSGPSAEAFF. The CDR3 bases are TGTGCCAGTAGGGGGGGGTCTGGCCCCTCCGCTGAAGCTTTCTTT.